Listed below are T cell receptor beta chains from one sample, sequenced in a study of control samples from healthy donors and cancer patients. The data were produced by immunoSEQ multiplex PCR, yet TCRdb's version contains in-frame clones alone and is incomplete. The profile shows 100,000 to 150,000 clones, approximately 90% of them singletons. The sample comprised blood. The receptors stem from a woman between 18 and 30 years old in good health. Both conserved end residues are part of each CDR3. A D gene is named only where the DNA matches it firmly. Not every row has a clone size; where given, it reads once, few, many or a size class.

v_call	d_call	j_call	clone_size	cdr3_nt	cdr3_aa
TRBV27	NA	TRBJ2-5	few	TGTGCCAGCAGTCCCCCGGGGGTAGAGACCCAGTACTTC	CASSPPGVETQYF
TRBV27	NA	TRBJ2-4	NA	TGTGCCAGCAGCTCGACCTTAGCCAAAAACATTCAGTACTTC	CASSSTLAKNIQYF
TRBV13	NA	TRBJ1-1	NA	TGTGCCAGCAGCGAGAGGGAGATTGAAGCTTTCTTT	CASSEREIEAFF
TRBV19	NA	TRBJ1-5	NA	TGTGCCAGTAGTATATATTCACGAGGGGTCCCAGGGGAAAGCAATCAGCCCCAGCATTTT	CASSIYSRGVPGESNQPQHF
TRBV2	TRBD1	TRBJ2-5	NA	TGTGCCAGCAGTGGCCGACAGGGCGGAGAGACCCAGTACTTC	CASSGRQGGETQYF
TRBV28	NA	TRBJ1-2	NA	TGTGCCAGCAGCCCGACCCTAAGCGGCTATGGCTACACCTTC	CASSPTLSGYGYTF
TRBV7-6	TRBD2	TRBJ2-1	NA	TGTGCCAGCTCCTACACTAGCGGGGGGGCTAATGAGCAGTTCTTC	CASSYTSGGANEQFF
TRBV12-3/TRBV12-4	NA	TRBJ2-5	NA	TGTGCCAGCAGTTTTTCAGAGACCCAGTACTTC	CASSFSETQYF
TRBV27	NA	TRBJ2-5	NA	TGTGCCAGCAGTTTTCAATGGGAGACCCAGTACTTC	CASSFQWETQYF
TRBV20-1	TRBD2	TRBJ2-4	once	TGCAGTGCTAGTCGGGGGGAAAGAGCCAAAAACATTCAGTACTTC	CSASRGERAKNIQYF
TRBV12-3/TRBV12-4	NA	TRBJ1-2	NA	TGTGCCAGCAGTTTAACCGGGGGACATGGCTACACCTTC	CASSLTGGHGYTF
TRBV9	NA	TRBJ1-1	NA	TGTGCCAGCAGCAGGCCATCGAACACCGCCTTAGGCACTGAAGCTTTCTTT	CASSRPSNTALGTEAFF
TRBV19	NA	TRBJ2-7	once	TGTGCCAGTAGTATGAGTGGGGGGGAGCAGTACTTC	CASSMSGGEQYF
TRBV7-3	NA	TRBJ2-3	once	TGTGCCAGCAGCCCAGGAGGGCCTGAGATGCAGTATTTT	CASSPGGPEMQYF